The rows below give T cell receptor beta chains drawn from one sample of a study of blood T cell repertoires in COVID-19. Using immunoSEQ multiplex PCR, the repertoire was profiled, and TCRdb retains in-frame clones only, with some absent. The sample holds around 300,000 clones, just under 90% seen once. The sequenced material came from PBMCs or T cells enriched from blood (not recorded which). Receptors originate from a woman aged 55-69 years who had recovered from COVID-19. Each CDR3 is given with its conserved first and last residue. D genes are given only for firm matches. Rows give clone size only sometimes, using once, few, many, or a class for an expanded clone.

V gene	D gene	J gene	clone size	CDR3 DNA	CDR3 protein
TRBV7-2	.	TRBJ1-1	.	TGTGCCAGCAGCTTTGGCAGTCCCACTGAAGCTTTCTTT	CASSFGSPTEAFF
TRBV12-3/TRBV12-4	.	TRBJ1-1	.	TGTGCCAGCAGTTTAGACAGAGAAGCTTTCTTT	CASSLDREAFF
TRBV3-1/TRBV3-2	TRBD1	TRBJ2-7	.	TGTGCCAGCAGCCAGGACAGGGGGCTTATCGGCGAGCAGTACTTC	CASSQDRGLIGEQYF
TRBV13	.	TRBJ1-6	.	TGTGCCAGCAGTCTAGAGGGCAGGAGCTCCTATAATTCACCCCTCCACTTT	CASSLEGRSSYNSPLHF
TRBV4-2	TRBD2	TRBJ2-3	.	TGTGCCAGCAGCCAAGGTCGAGGGGAGGGTCTCTCGGATACGCAGTATTTT	CASSQGRGEGLSDTQYF
TRBV7-3	TRBD1	TRBJ2-1	.	TGTGCCAGCAGCGCCCAAACAGGGGGCTACTACAATGAGCAGTTCTTC	CASSAQTGGYYNEQFF
TRBV29-1	.	TRBJ1-2	.	TGCAGCGTTGAAAGAGGTTGGGGGCAGGGCACCTATGGCTACACCTTC	CSVERGWGQGTYGYTF
TRBV4-2	TRBD1	TRBJ2-7	.	TGTGCCAGCAGCCTGGAATACACGGGACAGGGGTTCTACGAGCAGTACTTC	CASSLEYTGQGFYEQYF
TRBV10-3	.	TRBJ1-2	few	TGTGCCATCAGTGATCCCCGAAAATATCAGGGTGGCTACACCTTC	CAISDPRKYQGGYTF
TRBV24-1	TRBD1	TRBJ1-1	.	TGTGCCACCAGTGATCCCTCGACAGGGGATGAGAGAGCTTTCTTT	CATSDPSTGDERAFF
TRBV19	TRBD1	TRBJ1-1	.	TGTGCCAGTAGTATTATTGGACAGGGTAGGAACACTGAAGCTTTCTTT	CASSIIGQGRNTEAFF
TRBV30	.	TRBJ1-1	.	TGTGCCTGGACCCCTATGGGCTTCGCCACTGAAGCTTTCTTT	CAWTPMGFATEAFF
TRBV5-6	.	TRBJ1-3	.	TGTGCCAGCAGCTTACAGGGTGGCTCTGGAAACACCATATATTTT	CASSLQGGSGNTIYF
TRBV9	.	TRBJ1-1	.	TGTGCCAGCAGCCCCGGGGACACTGAAGCTTTCTTT	CASSPGDTEAFF
TRBV2	.	TRBJ2-7	few	TGTGCCAGTCTCCGGGACATCACCCTCTACGAGCAGTACTTC	CASLRDITLYEQYF
TRBV28	TRBD1	TRBJ1-5	.	TGTGCCAGCAGGACAGGGGAAGTGGTCTTTCGGCAGCCCCAGCATTTT	CASRTGEVVFRQPQHF
TRBV10-3	TRBD2	TRBJ2-3	.	TGTGCCATCAGTGGAATAGCGGGAACTAGCACAGATACGCAGTATTTT	CAISGIAGTSTDTQYF
TRBV9	TRBD1	TRBJ2-7	.	TGTGCCAGCAGCGTATCAAGGACAGGGGCCGAGCAGTACTTC	CASSVSRTGAEQYF
TRBV18	.	TRBJ2-7	.	TGTGCCAGCTCACCTAGGTCCCCTACTACCTACGAGCAGTACTTC	CASSPRSPTTYEQYF
TRBV7-6	TRBD1	TRBJ1-1	.	TGTGCCAGCAGCCTAGTCATAGGACAGGGTGGGGTCACTGAAGCTTTCTTT	CASSLVIGQGGVTEAFF
TRBV5-1	TRBD1	TRBJ1-2	.	TGCGCCAGCCGACGGACAGGGGGTTCGGTCGTGGATGGCTACACCTTC	CASRRTGGSVVDGYTF
TRBV15	.	TRBJ2-2	.	TGTGCCACCAGCGGGGGGGCGGGCACCGGGGAGCTGTTTTTT	CATSGGAGTGELFF
TRBV9	.	TRBJ2-1	.	TGTGCCAGCAGCCCCGGGGGTAGTCCCTACAATGAGCAGTTCTTC	CASSPGGSPYNEQFF
TRBV5-1	.	TRBJ2-1	.	TGCGCCAGCAGCTTGGATCTGCTGAGCTCCTACAATGAGCAGTTCTTC	CASSLDLLSSYNEQFF
TRBV9	.	TRBJ1-5	.	TGTGCCAGCAGCGTAGGGGGCATGGATCATCAGCCCCAGCATTTT	CASSVGGMDHQPQHF
TRBV7-3	.	TRBJ1-2	.	TGTGCCAGCAGCTTAAGACCACAGGGATTTGGCTACACCTTC	CASSLRPQGFGYTF
TRBV24-1	TRBD2	TRBJ2-5	.	TGTGCCACCAGTGATCTACCCGGGACTAGCGGGATTCTGGAGACCCAGTACTTC	CATSDLPGTSGILETQYF
TRBV29-1	.	TRBJ1-3	.	TGCAGCGTTGGGCCGCCGGGAAACACCATATATTTT	CSVGPPGNTIYF
TRBV10-3	.	TRBJ1-5	.	TGTGCCATCAGGGCCGAAGGGGGCAATCAGCCCCAGCATTTT	CAIRAEGGNQPQHF
TRBV19	.	TRBJ1-5	.	TGTGCCAGTAGTATCCAGGGCTATCAGCCCCAGCATTTT	CASSIQGYQPQHF
TRBV30	TRBD1	TRBJ1-2	.	TGTGCCTGGAGAATGGGACAGGGCCCCTATGGCTACACCTTC	CAWRMGQGPYGYTF
TRBV28	TRBD1	TRBJ1-5	.	TGTGCCAGCAGGCAGGGGGCAGGGAATCAGCCCCAGCATTTT	CASRQGAGNQPQHF